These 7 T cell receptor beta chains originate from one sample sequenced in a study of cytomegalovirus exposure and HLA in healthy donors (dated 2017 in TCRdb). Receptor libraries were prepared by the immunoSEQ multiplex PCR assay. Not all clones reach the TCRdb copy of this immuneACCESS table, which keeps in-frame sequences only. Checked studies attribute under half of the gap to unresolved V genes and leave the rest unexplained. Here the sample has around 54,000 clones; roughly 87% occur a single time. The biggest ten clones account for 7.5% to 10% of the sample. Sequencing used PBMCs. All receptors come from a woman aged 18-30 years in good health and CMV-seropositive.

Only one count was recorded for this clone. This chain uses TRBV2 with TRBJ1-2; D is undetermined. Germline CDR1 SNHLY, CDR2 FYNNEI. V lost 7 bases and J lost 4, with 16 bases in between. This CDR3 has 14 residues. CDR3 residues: CASTTDQITYGYTF. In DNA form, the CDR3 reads TGTGCCAGCACAACAGATCAGATCACCTATGGCTACACCTTC.

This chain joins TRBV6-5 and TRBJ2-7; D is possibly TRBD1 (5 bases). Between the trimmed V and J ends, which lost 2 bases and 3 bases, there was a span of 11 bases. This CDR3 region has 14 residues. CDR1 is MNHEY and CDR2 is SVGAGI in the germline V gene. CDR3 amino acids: CASSYPGQGYEQYF. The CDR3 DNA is TGTGCCAGCAGTTACCCCGGGCAGGGCTACGAGCAGTACTTC.

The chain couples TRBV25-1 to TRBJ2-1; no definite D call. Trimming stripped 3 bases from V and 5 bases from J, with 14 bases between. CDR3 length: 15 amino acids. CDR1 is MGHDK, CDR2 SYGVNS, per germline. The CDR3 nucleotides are TGTGCCAGCAGTGACACAACAGAAATAAACAATGAGCAGTTCTTC. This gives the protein CASSDTTEINNEQFF.

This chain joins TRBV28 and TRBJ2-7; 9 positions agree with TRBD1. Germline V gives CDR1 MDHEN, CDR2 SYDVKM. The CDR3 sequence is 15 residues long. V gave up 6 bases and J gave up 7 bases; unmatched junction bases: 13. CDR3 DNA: TGTGCCAGCAGAAGAACCGGGACAGGGTCGAGGGAGCAGTACTTC. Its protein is CASRRTGTGSREQYF.

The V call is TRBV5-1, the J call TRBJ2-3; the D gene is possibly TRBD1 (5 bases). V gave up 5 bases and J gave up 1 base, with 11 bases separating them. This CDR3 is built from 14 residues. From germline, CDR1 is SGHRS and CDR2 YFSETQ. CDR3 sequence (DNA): TGCGCCAGCAGACCACAGGACCGCACAGATACGCAGTATTTT. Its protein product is CASRPQDRTDTQYF.

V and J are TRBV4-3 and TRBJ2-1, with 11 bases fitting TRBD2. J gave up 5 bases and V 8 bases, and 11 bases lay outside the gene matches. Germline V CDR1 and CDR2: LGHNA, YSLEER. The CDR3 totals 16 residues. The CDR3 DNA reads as TGCGCCAGCGGCCCGACCGGGACTAGCGGACACAATGAGCAGTTCTTC. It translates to CASGPTGTSGHNEQFF.

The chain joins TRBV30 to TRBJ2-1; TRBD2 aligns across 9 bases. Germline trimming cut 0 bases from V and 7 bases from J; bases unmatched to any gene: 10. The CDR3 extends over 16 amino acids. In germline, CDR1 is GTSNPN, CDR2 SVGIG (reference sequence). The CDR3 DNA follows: TGTGCCTGGAGTGTCAACGCGGGGGGGATCGTAAATGAGCAGTTCTTC. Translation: CAWSVNAGGIVNEQFF.